This T cell receptor (beta chain) derives from a study of blood T cell repertoires in COVID-19. The wider study: COVID-19 samples collected from the United States, Italy and Spain covered acute and convalescent phases. T cells, B-cell-depleted T cells, or PBMCs provided the cDNA or gDNA that served as material.

Germline V lookup: CDR1 MNHNY, CDR2 SVGAGI (reference sequence). CDR3 size: 15 residues. V was trimmed by 8 bases and J by 0 bases, leaving 11 bases between them. Original processing notes: Reference gene primer amplification gave nucleated cell count estimates. Here immunoSEQ multiplex PCR was the method, and the copy in TCRdb shows in-frame clones only, minus some. V, J and clone size are those of that table, while D and trimming were read from the DNA. The sample holds 95,000 to 150,000 clones, 70% to 90% seen once. The TCR sequence derives from a woman older than 75 with acute or convalescent COVID-19. The chain combines TRBV6-6 with TRBJ1-6, with no clear D. Sequenced: peripheral blood. In DNA form, the CDR3 reads TGTGCCAGCGCGCCTAGAAGCTCCTATAATTCACCCCTCCACTTT. Translation gives CASAPRSSYNSPLHF.